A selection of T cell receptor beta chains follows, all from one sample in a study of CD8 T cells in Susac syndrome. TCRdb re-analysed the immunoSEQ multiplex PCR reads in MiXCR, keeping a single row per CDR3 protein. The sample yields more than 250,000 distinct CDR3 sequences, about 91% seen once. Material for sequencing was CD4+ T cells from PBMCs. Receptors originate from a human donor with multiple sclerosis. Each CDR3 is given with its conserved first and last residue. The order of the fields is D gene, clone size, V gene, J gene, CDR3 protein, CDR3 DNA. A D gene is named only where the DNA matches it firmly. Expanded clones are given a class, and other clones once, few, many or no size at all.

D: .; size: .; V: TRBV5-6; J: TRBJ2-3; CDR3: CASSLGSGRGGDTQYF; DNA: TGTGCCAGCAGCTTGGGGTCGGGCAGGGGGGGAGATACGCAGTATTTT
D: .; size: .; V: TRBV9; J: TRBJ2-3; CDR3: CASSVGAGLTDTQYF; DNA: TGTGCCAGCAGCGTAGGGGCAGGGTTGACAGATACGCAGTATTTT
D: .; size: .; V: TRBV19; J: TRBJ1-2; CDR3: CASSIGRVGYYGYTF; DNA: TGTGCCAGTAGTATAGGGAGGGTCGGGTACTATGGCTACACCTTC
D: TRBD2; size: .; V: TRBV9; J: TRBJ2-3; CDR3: CASSVDPAGGLNTQYF; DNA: TGTGCCAGCAGCGTAGACCCAGCGGGAGGTCTGAATACGCAGTATTTT
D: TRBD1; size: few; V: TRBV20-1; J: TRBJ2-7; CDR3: CSARDPGTVHYEQYF; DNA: TGCAGTGCTAGAGACCCCGGGACAGTCCACTACGAGCAGTACTTC
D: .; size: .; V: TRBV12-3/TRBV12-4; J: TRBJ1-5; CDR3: CASSLEARQPQHF; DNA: TGTGCCAGCAGTTTAGAAGCACGCCAGCCCCAGCATTTT
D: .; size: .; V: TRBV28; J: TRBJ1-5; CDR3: CASSSVAGGNQPQHF; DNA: TGTGCCAGCAGTTCCGTCGCCGGGGGCAATCAGCCCCAGCATTTT
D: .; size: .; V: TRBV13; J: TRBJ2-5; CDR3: CASSLGPTGNWKTQYF; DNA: TGTGCCAGCAGCTTAGGGCCAACAGGGAATTGGAAGACCCAGTACTTC
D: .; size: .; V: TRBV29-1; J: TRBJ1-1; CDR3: CSVGIMGGTEAFF; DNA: TGCAGCGTTGGTATTATGGGGGGCACTGAAGCTTTCTTT
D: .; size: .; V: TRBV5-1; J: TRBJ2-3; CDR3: CASSLDAAVTDTQYF; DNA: TGCGCCAGCAGCTTGGATGCCGCGGTCACAGATACGCAGTATTTT
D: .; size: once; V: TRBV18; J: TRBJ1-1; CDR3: CASSSRQAGTPNTEAFF; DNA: TGTGCCAGCTCGTCACGCCAAGCGGGGACACCGAACACTGAAGCTTTCTTT
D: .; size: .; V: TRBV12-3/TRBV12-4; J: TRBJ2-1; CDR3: CASALGGKQFF; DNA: TGTGCCAGCGCCCTTGGGGGGAAGCAGTTCTTC
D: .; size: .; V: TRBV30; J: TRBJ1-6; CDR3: CAWTASNNSPLHF; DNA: TGTGCCTGGACGGCCAGTAATAATTCACCCCTCCACTTT
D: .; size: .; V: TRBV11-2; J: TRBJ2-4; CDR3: CASSFGAAVAKNIQYF; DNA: TGTGCCAGCAGCTTCGGAGCGGCGGTAGCCAAAAACATTCAGTACTTC
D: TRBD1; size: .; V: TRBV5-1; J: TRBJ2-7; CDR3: CASSFGDRGYEQYF; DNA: TGCGCCAGCAGCTTTGGAGACAGGGGCTACGAGCAGTACTTC
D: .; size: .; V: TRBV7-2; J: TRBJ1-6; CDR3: CASSPRRLNSPLHF; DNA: TGTGCCAGCAGCCCGCGACGTCTTAATTCACCCCTCCACTTT